This is a list of T cell receptor beta chains from one sample in a study of blood T cell repertoires in COVID-19. Assay used: immunoSEQ multiplex PCR; TCRdb lists only in-frame clones, some missing. The table shows 250,000 to 350,000 clones, with 75% to 90% occurring only once. Source material: PBMCs or T cells enriched from blood (not recorded which). These receptors originate from a woman aged 18-30 years who had recovered from COVID-19. The CDR3 runs from the conserved cysteine through the conserved F or W. D genes are given only for firm matches. Only part of the rows carry a size: once, few, many, or a class if the clone is expanded.

d_call	v_call	clone_size	j_call	cdr3_aa	cdr3_nt
NA	TRBV19	NA	TRBJ1-1	CASIGFNTEAFF	TGTGCCAGTATCGGGTTTAACACTGAAGCTTTCTTT
NA	TRBV10-3	NA	TRBJ1-1	CAISEGLNTEAFF	TGTGCCATCAGTGAGGGCTTGAACACTGAAGCTTTCTTT
TRBD1	TRBV7-8	NA	TRBJ1-5	CASSLTGDQPQHF	TGTGCCAGCAGCCTTACAGGGGATCAGCCCCAGCATTTT
TRBD1	TRBV19	NA	TRBJ2-2	CASRTGVRTGELFF	TGTGCCAGCCGTACAGGGGTTCGGACCGGGGAGCTGTTTTTT
TRBD1	TRBV2	NA	TRBJ1-2	CASGEAGGTGDDYGYTF	TGTGCCAGCGGGGAGGCCGGGGGGACAGGGGACGACTATGGCTACACCTTC
NA	TRBV21-1	NA	TRBJ2-1	CASSKGGQGGDNEQFFGPGTSFF	NA
NA	TRBV5-1	NA	TRBJ1-1	CASKAGGAQLIEAFF	TGCGCCAGCAAGGCCGGGGGGGCCCAGTTAATTGAAGCTTTCTTT
TRBD2	TRBV7-7	NA	TRBJ2-1	CASSLGLAGGGNEQFF	TGTGCTAGCAGCTTAGGACTAGCGGGAGGTGGCAATGAGCAGTTCTTC
TRBD2	TRBV7-2	NA	TRBJ2-7	CASSFERGIAYEQYF	TGTGCCAGCAGCTTCGAGCGGGGGATTGCCTACGAGCAGTACTTC
NA	TRBV30	NA	TRBJ2-1	CAWKRLAYNEQFF	TGTGCCTGGAAACGTCTAGCGTACAATGAGCAGTTCTTC
TRBD1	TRBV13	NA	TRBJ2-7	CASSPRPQGEYEQYF	TGTGCCAGCAGCCCCCGGCCACAGGGGGAATACGAGCAGTACTTC
NA	TRBV4-2	NA	TRBJ1-1	CASSPSTVDTEAFF	TGTGCCAGCAGCCCCTCAACAGTGGACACTGAAGCTTTCTTT
NA	TRBV28	NA	TRBJ1-4	CASSLLGRVGEKLFF	TGTGCCAGCAGTTTATTGGGGAGGGTTGGTGAAAAACTGTTTTTT
TRBD1	TRBV27	NA	TRBJ1-4	CATPQGAGNEKLFF	TGTGCCACCCCACAGGGGGCTGGTAATGAAAAACTGTTTTTT
NA	TRBV19	NA	TRBJ1-3	CASSMPGISSGNTIYF	TGTGCCAGTAGTATGCCGGGGATATCCTCTGGAAACACCATATATTTT
NA	TRBV4-2	NA	TRBJ1-3	CASSQEGASGNTIYF	TGTGCCAGCAGCCAAGAGGGGGCCTCTGGAAACACCATATATTTT
NA	TRBV7-6	once	TRBJ1-2	CASTAGDYGYTF	TGTGCCAGCACGGCAGGGGACTATGGCTACACCTTC
NA	TRBV27	NA	TRBJ2-3	CATAPEGVGTDTQYF	TGTGCCACCGCCCCAGAGGGGGTAGGTACAGATACGCAGTATTTT
TRBD2	TRBV10-2	once	TRBJ2-1	CASSEWRGGRVEQFF	TGCGCCAGCAGTGAATGGCGGGGGGGCCGTGTTGAGCAGTTCTTC
NA	TRBV9	once	TRBJ1-1	CASSSQKGPRVTEAFF	TGTGCCAGCAGCTCGCAAAAAGGGCCCAGGGTCACTGAAGCTTTCTTT
NA	TRBV5-1	NA	TRBJ1-3	CASSFSGTGNTIYF	TGCGCCAGCAGCTTCTCAGGCACTGGAAACACCATATATTTT
NA	TRBV6-4	NA	TRBJ1-2	CASSEGALDYGYTF	TGTGCCAGCAGTGAAGGGGCCCTCGACTATGGCTACACCTTC
NA	TRBV7-9	NA	TRBJ1-4	CASSRATNEKLFF	TGTGCCAGCAGCCGAGCAACTAATGAAAAACTGTTTTTT
NA	TRBV5-1	NA	TRBJ2-4	CASSLGGDGNIQYF	TGCGCCAGCAGCTTGGGGGGCGATGGAAACATTCAGTACTTC
TRBD1	TRBV19	NA	TRBJ1-2	CASSTDRGLGYTF	TGTGCCAGTAGTACGGACAGGGGGCTGGGCTACACCTTC
TRBD2	TRBV11-3	NA	TRBJ2-1	CASSSGGSLNEQFF	TGTGCCAGCAGCTCCGGGGGGTCTCTCAATGAGCAGTTCTTC
TRBD1	TRBV14	NA	TRBJ1-2	CASSQLRPGTGDGGYTF	TGTGCCAGCAGCCAACTACGTCCCGGGACAGGGGACGGGGGCTACACCTTC
TRBD1	TRBV5-1	NA	TRBJ2-5	CASSFGTGETQYF	TGCGCCAGCAGCTTCGGGACAGGGGAGACCCAGTACTTC
NA	TRBV5-5	few	TRBJ2-2	CASSPAPRGIGTGELFF	TGTGCCAGCAGCCCAGCCCCTCGGGGGATCGGCACCGGGGAGCTGTTTTTT
NA	TRBV5-6	NA	TRBJ1-4	CASSRRQLEKLFF	TGTGCCAGCAGCCGTAGACAGCTTGAAAAACTGTTTTTT
NA	TRBV27	NA	TRBJ1-5	CASSRQGNQPQHF	TGTGCCAGCAGTAGACAGGGCAATCAGCCCCAGCATTTT
NA	TRBV11-3	NA	TRBJ2-3	CASSSQASTDTQYF	TGTGCCAGCAGCTCCCAGGCTAGCACAGATACGCAGTATTTT
NA	TRBV20-1	NA	TRBJ1-1	CSASLLTEAFF	TGCAGTGCTAGTCTCCTCACTGAAGCTTTCTTT
TRBD1	TRBV2	NA	TRBJ2-3	CASSRDRGRDTQYF	TGTGCCAGCAGCCGGGACAGGGGGCGGGATACGCAGTATTTT
TRBD2	TRBV29-1	NA	TRBJ2-1	CSVGLGVNEQFF	TGCAGCGTGGGACTAGGGGTCAATGAGCAGTTCTTC
NA	TRBV18	NA	TRBJ1-1	CASSPPDRFFVNAEAFF	TGTGCCAGCTCACCACCGGACAGATTCTTCGTTAACGCTGAAGCTTTCTTT
NA	TRBV6-5	NA	TRBJ2-7	CASSYSSPGDRKYF	TGTGCCAGCAGTTACTCTTCGCCGGGGGACAGAAAGTACTTC
NA	TRBV5-1	NA	TRBJ1-5	CASSLGNRENQPQHF	TGCGCCAGCAGCTTGGGAAACAGGGAGAATCAGCCCCAGCATTTT
NA	TRBV21-1	NA	TRBJ1-5	CASSTNAGPVLPQHF	TGTGCCAGCAGCACGAACGCAGGGCCGGTACTGCCCCAGCATTTT
NA	TRBV5-6	NA	TRBJ1-2	CASSLDVAGGYTF	TGTGCCAGCAGCTTGGACGTAGCCGGTGGCTACACCTTC
NA	TRBV25-1	few	TRBJ1-4	CASSEYGPTNEKLFF	TGTGCCAGCAGTGAATATGGCCCAACTAATGAAAAACTGTTTTTT
TRBD1	TRBV5-1	NA	TRBJ1-1	CASSLVQGGLTEAFF	TGCGCCAGCAGCTTGGTACAGGGGGGGTTGACTGAAGCTTTCTTT
NA	TRBV7-2	NA	TRBJ2-1	CASSLRQSNEQFF	TGTGCCAGCAGCTTAAGACAGAGCAATGAGCAGTTCTTC
NA	TRBV19	NA	TRBJ1-5	CASSIDGDSNQPQHF	TGTGCCAGTAGTATAGATGGAGATAGCAATCAGCCCCAGCATTTT
TRBD2	TRBV5-5	NA	TRBJ2-1	CASSPELAGRPGNEQFF	TGTGCCAGCAGCCCAGAACTAGCGGGCCGACCAGGCAATGAGCAGTTCTTC
TRBD1	TRBV11-1	once	TRBJ2-1	CASSLRRGPYNEQFF	TGTGCCAGCAGCTTACGCAGGGGGCCCTACAATGAGCAGTTCTTC
NA	TRBV11-3	NA	TRBJ2-7	CASSPRVGYEQYF	TGTGCCAGCAGCCCCAGGGTCGGCTACGAGCAGTACTTC